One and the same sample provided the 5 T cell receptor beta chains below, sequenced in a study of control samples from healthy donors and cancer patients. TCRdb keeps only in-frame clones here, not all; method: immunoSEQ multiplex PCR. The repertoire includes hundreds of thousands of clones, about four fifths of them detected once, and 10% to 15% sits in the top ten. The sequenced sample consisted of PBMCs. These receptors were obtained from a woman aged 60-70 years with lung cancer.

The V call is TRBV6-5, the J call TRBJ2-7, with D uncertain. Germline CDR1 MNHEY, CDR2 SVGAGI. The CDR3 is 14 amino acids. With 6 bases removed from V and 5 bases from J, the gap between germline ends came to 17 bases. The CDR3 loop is CASSPATLQHEQYF. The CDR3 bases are TGTGCCAGCAGCCCCGCCACCTTGCAGCACGAGCAGTACTTC.

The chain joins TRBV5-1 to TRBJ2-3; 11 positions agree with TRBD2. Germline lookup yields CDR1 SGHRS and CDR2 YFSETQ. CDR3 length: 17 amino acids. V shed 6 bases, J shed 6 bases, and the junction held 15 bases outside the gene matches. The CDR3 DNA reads TGCGCCAGCACCCGGGTAGCGGGAGGGCCTTCGGGGGATACGCAGTATTTT. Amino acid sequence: CASTRVAGGPSGDTQYF. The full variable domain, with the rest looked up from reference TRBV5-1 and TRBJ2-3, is KAGVTQTPRYLIKTRGQQVTLSCSPISGHRSVSWYQQTPGQGLQFLFEYFSETQRNKGNFPGRFSGRQFSNSRSEMNVSTLELGDSALYLCASTRVAGGPSGDTQYFGPGTRLTVL.

Written as DNA, the CDR3 is TGCGCCAGCAGGCCCGAGCCGACAGCCCCGGCCGGTACGCAGTATTTT. Translated: CASRPEPTAPAGTQYF. The V gene is TRBV5-1, the J gene TRBJ2-3; tentative D call: TRBD1 (5 bases). The V gene's germline CDR1 is SGHRS and CDR2 YFSETQ. With 5 bases removed from V and 8 bases from J, the gap between germline ends came to 24 bases. This CDR3 comprises 16 residues.

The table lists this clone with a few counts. CDR3 in amino acids: CASSLVPGTYEQYF. CDR3 nucleotides: TGTGCCAGCAGCTTGGTACCAGGTACCTACGAGCAGTACTTC. The V gene is TRBV5-4, the J gene TRBJ2-7; D unresolved. V was clipped by 0 bases and J by 2 bases, with 9 bases between them. The germline CDR1 and CDR2 sequences are SGHNT and YYREEE (reference sequence). CDR3 length equals 14 residues.

The CDR3 DNA reads TGTGCCAGCAGACAGATCGGGACGGGGAACACTGAAGCTTTCTTT. This translates into CASRQIGTGNTEAFF. The chain joins TRBV3-1 (or the pseudogene TRBV3-2) to TRBJ1-1, with TRBD1 as a possible D gene (5 bases). The CDR3 is 15 residues long. V gave up 6 bases and J gave up 1 base, with 15 bases separating them. Germline CDR1 LGHDT, CDR2 YNNKEL (reference sequence).